These 32 T cell receptor beta chains originate from one sample sequenced in a study of T-cell memory formation after mild COVID-19. From the 5' RACE reads, TCRdb called clonotypes with MiXCR, one entry per CDR3 protein. This table has a few hundred thousand distinct CDR3 sequences, 20% to 25% appearing once. Input material: PBMCs or a T cell subset sorted from them (not recorded which). The receptors were gathered from a young man who had mild COVID-19 (a few samples of this study predate the infection). Cell type and time point are not known.

The chain carries TRBV12-3 or TRBV12-4 and TRBJ1-5; D is possibly TRBD1 (5 bases). V was clipped by 5 bases and J by 7 bases, with 12 bases between them. The CDR3 has 13 residues. The CDR3 reads CASSLTGLQPQHF. The CDR3 nucleotides are TGTGCCAGCAGTCTCACGGGACTGCAGCCCCAGCATTTT.

The V gene is TRBV6-1, the J gene TRBJ2-3, with D perhaps TRBD2 (6 bases). The CDR3 has 16 residues. CDR1 and CDR2 from the germline V gene are MNHNS and SASEGT. Trimming cost V 6 bases and J 1 base, with 17 bases left between them. CDR3 loop: CASRGDFSVGTDTQYF. CDR3 coding DNA: TGTGCCAGCAGGGGGGACTTCTCGGTTGGCACAGATACGCAGTATTTT.

This clonotype was seen more than once but under ten times. J is TRBJ1-2 and V is TRBV7-9; no reliable D call. CDR3 length equals 16 residues. CDR1 is SEHNR, CDR2 FQNEAQ, per germline (reference sequence). V was clipped by 5 bases and J by 5 bases, with 21 bases between them. The CDR3 coding sequence is TGTGCCAGCAGCCCCGGGCCACCCCAAGAGGCGTATGGCTACACCTTC. Encoded protein: CASSPGPPQEAYGYTF. Using reference TRBV7-9 and TRBJ1-2 for the parts outside the CDR3, the full variable domain is DTGVSQNPRHKITKRGQNVTFRCDPISEHNRLYWYRQTLGQGPEFLTYFQNEAQLEKSRLLSDRFSAERPKGSFSTLEIQRTEQGDSAMYLCASSPGPPQEAYGYTFGSGTRLTVV.

This clonotype appeared a few times. This sequence joins TRBV12-3 or TRBV12-4 and TRBJ1-2; D gene unclear. This CDR3 region has 13 residues. The V and J ends lost 2 bases and 7 bases respectively, with 11 bases between them. CDR3 DNA: TGTGCCAGCAGTTTAATCGAAAGGTCTGGCTACACCTTC. Translated: CASSLIERSGYTF.

As for this clonotype: A read error may be the cause here, since a much bigger clone is one base away. The chain combines TRBV6-5 with TRBJ2-2; no reliable D call. CDR1 and CDR2 from the germline V gene are MNHEY and SVGAGI. CDR3 size: 12 residues. The ends were cut back, 5 bases at V and 4 bases at J, with 5 bases in the middle. The CDR3 nucleotides are TGTGCCAGCAGTCACGCCACCGGGGAGCTGTTTTTT. Residues: CASSHATGELFF.

This clonotype was seen only a few times. The V and J genes are TRBV6-5 and TRBJ2-1; the D gene is possibly TRBD1 (6 bases). Per the germline V gene, CDR1 is MNHEY and CDR2 is SVGAGI. This CDR3 contains 14 residues. V lost 2 bases and J lost 8, with 13 bases in between. CDR3 residues: CASSYRHRADEQFF. CDR3 DNA sequence: TGTGCCAGCAGTTACCGACACAGGGCCGATGAGCAGTTCTTC.

Only a few counts were recorded for this clonotype. The V call is TRBV20-1, the J call TRBJ2-2; D gene unclear. The germline V gene has CDR1 DFQATT and CDR2 SNEGSKA (reference sequence). V lost 4 bases to trimming and J lost 0 bases, with 18 bases between them. CDR3 length: 17 amino acids. The CDR3 bases are TGCAGTGCTACCCGACACGTAAGAGCTACGAACACCGGGGAGCTGTTTTTT. Translation gives CSATRHVRATNTGELFF.

This clonotype was counted at least ten times. The rearrangement joins TRBV20-1 to TRBJ1-4; D is unclear. This CDR3 has 13 amino acids. The germline gives CDR1 DFQATT, CDR2 SNEGSKA (reference sequence). The germline V and J ends were trimmed by 2 bases and 6 bases, with 10 bases remaining between them. CDR3 nucleotides: TGCAGTGCTAGACGGGCGGTCCATGAAAAACTGTTTTTT. Its protein is CSARRAVHEKLFF.

The DNA of the CDR3 is TGCAGTGCTACGGTGGAGGCAGATACGCAGTATTTT. Its translation is CSATVEADTQYF. The V call is TRBV20-1, the J call TRBJ2-3, with D possibly TRBD2 on 5 matching bases. The CDR3 consists of 12 residues. CDR1 DFQATT and CDR2 SNEGSKA come from the germline V gene (reference sequence). The ends were cut back, 4 bases at V and 4 bases at J, with 9 bases in the middle.

The sample holds a few counts of this clonotype. CDR3 in DNA: TGTGCCAGCAGCTTAGACCTAGCTCTTGAGCAGTTCTTC. Translated: CASSLDLALEQFF. The V gene is TRBV7-9, the J gene TRBJ2-1; D may be TRBD2 (5 bases). Per germline, CDR1 SEHNR and CDR2 FQNEAQ (reference sequence). The CDR3 spans 13 residues. Trimming pared 1 base from V and 9 bases from J, leaving 10 bases between.

The rearrangement joins TRBV3-1 to TRBJ2-5, with 14 bases fitting TRBD2. There are 18 residues in the CDR3. Germline V gene data show CDR1 as LGHDT and CDR2 as YNNKEL (reference sequence). Losses at the gene ends were 2 bases for V and 4 bases for J; bases not matched to a gene: 9. The CDR3 is CASSQLPGLAGAGETQYF. As DNA, the CDR3 is TGTGCCAGCAGCCAACTCCCGGGACTAGCGGGGGCCGGAGAGACCCAGTACTTC.

Only a few counts were recorded for this clonotype. The V call is TRBV11-1, the J call TRBJ2-1, with a tentative D call TRBD2 (6 bases). The CDR3 sequence is 14 residues long. The ends were cut back, 4 bases at V and 6 bases at J, with 13 bases in the middle. Germline lookup yields CDR1 SGHAT and CDR2 FQDESV (reference sequence). In nucleotides, the CDR3 is TGTGCCAGCAGCTCGGCGGGACTGGCCAATGAGCAGTTCTTC. Translated, it gives CASSSAGLANEQFF.

DNA of the CDR3: TGTGCCATCTCGGGGACAGGGTTCGTCTACACCTTC. Residues: CAISGTGFVYTF. The chain joins TRBV10-3 to TRBJ1-2, with 9 bases that match TRBD1. The V and J ends lost 8 bases and 10 bases, in that order; junction bases with no gene match: 8. This CDR3 region has 12 residues. Germline V gene sequence: CDR1 ENHRY, CDR2 SYGVKD.

This clonotype has at least ten counts. V usage is TRBV7-3 and J usage is TRBJ1-1; maybe TRBD1 (5 bases). Trimming left V 4 bases short and J 1 base short, with 13 bases between. CDR3 length: 15 amino acids. Germline assignment: CDR1 SGHTA and CDR2 FQGTGA. CDR3 protein: CASSWSPGRNTEAFF. In DNA form, the CDR3 reads TGTGCCAGCAGCTGGTCCCCAGGGAGGAACACTGAAGCTTTCTTT.

In regard to this clonotype: One end of the junction is discordant with germline, which a read error may explain. The chain employs TRBV5-1 and TRBJ2-2; no clear D gene. Germline V gene data show CDR1 as SGHRS and CDR2 as YFSETQ. The CDR3 has 15 amino acids. The CDR3 nucleotides are TGCGCCAGCAGCCCTCCGGCCTTGAACACCGTGGAGCTGTTTTTT. Translated: CASSPPALNTVELFF. The whole variable domain, filled in from reference TRBV5-1 and TRBJ2-2, reads KAGVTQTPRYLIKTRGQQVTLSCSPISGHRSVSWYQQTPGQGLQFLFEYFSETQRNKGNFPGRFSGRQFSNSRSEMNVSTLELGDSALYLCASSPPALNTVELFFGEGSRLTVL.

The gene calls are TRBV28 and TRBJ2-6; possible D gene TRBD1, 6 bases. Looked up from germline, CDR1 is MDHEN and CDR2 is SYDVKM. V dropped 5 bases and J dropped 2 bases, with 13 bases sitting between them. This CDR3 is 16 amino acids long. The CDR3 spells CASSIPPGAGANVLTF. In nucleotides, the CDR3 is TGTGCCAGCAGTATCCCCCCAGGGGCTGGGGCCAACGTCCTGACTTTC.

The CDR3 nucleotides read TGCGCCAGCAGACATATTTATGAAAAGAGCAATCAGCCCCAGCATTTT. This sequence encodes CASRHIYEKSNQPQHF. The chain joins TRBV4-3 to TRBJ1-5; no clear D. Germline V lookup: CDR1 LGHNA, CDR2 YSLEER. The CDR3 consists of 16 residues. Trimming shortened V by 6 bases and J by 1 base, and 16 bases separated the two germline ends.

This clonotype was counted a few times. The V call is TRBV7-9, the J call TRBJ2-3; 7 bases match TRBD1. CDR1 SEHNR and CDR2 FQNEAQ come from the germline V gene (reference sequence). The CDR3 runs 16 residues. J gave up 4 bases and V 5 bases, and 12 bases lay outside the gene matches. CDR3 DNA: TGTGCCAGCAGCCCACGTACAGGGGTTAGCGCAGATACGCAGTATTTT. The encoded protein is CASSPRTGVSADTQYF.

This clonotype occurred many times. The V gene is TRBV5-1, the J gene TRBJ2-1; TRBD1 agrees at 7 bases. Germline CDR1 and CDR2: SGHRS and YFSETQ. V trimming: 2 bases; J trimming: 9 bases; junction bases outside the gene matches: 11. The CDR3 length is 15 residues. CDR3 in amino acids: CASSFLTGDGAEQFF. DNA for the CDR3: TGCGCCAGCAGCTTTTTAACAGGGGATGGAGCTGAGCAGTTCTTC.

V gene TRBV7-8 combines with J gene TRBJ2-5; D gene unclear. Trimming shortened V by 4 bases and J by 6 bases, and 12 bases separated the two germline ends. Germline CDR1 SGHVS, CDR2 FQNEAQ. The CDR3 is 13 residues long. This chain's CDR3 is CASSSPPGKTQYF. The CDR3 region has the DNA TGTGCCAGCAGCTCCCCCCCTGGGAAGACCCAGTACTTC.

This clonotype was detected many times. The rearrangement links TRBV7-2 to TRBJ2-1; 8 bases are shared with TRBD2. CDR3 length: 15 residues. Germline values: CDR1 SGHTA, CDR2 FQGNSA. Unmatched junction bases numbered 8, after V lost 4 bases and J lost 6 bases. The CDR3 loop is CASSSGGLALNEQFF. CDR3 coding DNA: TGTGCCAGCAGCTCGGGGGGGCTAGCTCTCAATGAGCAGTTCTTC. Full variable domain (outside the CDR3, taken from reference TRBV7-2 and TRBJ2-1): GAGVSQSPSNKVTEKGKDVELRCDPISGHTALYWYRQSLGQGLEFLIYFQGNSAPDKSGLPSDRFSAERTGGSVSTLTIQRTQQEDSAVYLCASSSGGLALNEQFFGPGTRLTVL.

This clonotype was observed at least ten times. V usage is TRBV6-2 or TRBV6-3 and J usage is TRBJ2-7, with unresolved D. Germline V gene lookup returns CDR1 MNHEY and CDR2 SVGEGT. Trimming removed 8 bases from V and 0 bases from J, with 14 bases in between. The CDR3 length is 14 residues. The CDR3 DNA is TGTGCCAGCGAGCGCGGCTCCCCCTCCTACGAGCAGTACTTC. Translation: CASERGSPSYEQYF.

In this sample, this clonotype turned up a few times. The CDR3, as DNA: TGTGCCAGCAGCGCTAGCGGGGGTTTCCAAGAGACCCAGTACTTC. Protein: CASSASGGFQETQYF. The gene calls are TRBV9 and TRBJ2-5; the match to TRBD2 covers 10 bases. The J segment lost 1 base and the V segment lost 3 bases, leaving 3 bases of the junction unmatched. CDR1 and CDR2 from the germline V gene are SGDLS and YYNGEE. The CDR3 covers 15 residues.

This clonotype has just one count. This sequence joins TRBV4-1 and TRBJ2-5; 7 nucleotides align to TRBD2. The CDR3 has 14 amino acids. From germline, CDR1 is MGHRA and CDR2 YSYEKL. With 4 bases clipped from V and 4 bases from J, the junction kept 6 bases outside the gene matches. The CDR3 loop reads CASSPWEGLETQYF. Here the CDR3 DNA reads TGCGCCAGCAGCCCGTGGGAGGGCCTAGAGACCCAGTACTTC.

This clonotype occurred many times. This chain links TRBV20-1 with TRBJ2-1; TRBD1 matches at 11 bases. Germline values: CDR1 DFQATT, CDR2 SNEGSKA (reference sequence). This CDR3 comprises 15 residues. The trim removed 5 bases at V and 5 bases at J, leaving 8 bases unmatched. CDR3 loop: CSAPLRDRGNNEQFF. The CDR3 nucleotides are TGCAGTGCTCCACTCCGGGACAGGGGGAACAATGAGCAGTTCTTC.

The gene calls are TRBV6-2 or TRBV6-3 and TRBJ2-1, with D possibly matching TRBD1 (6 bases). The germline V gene has CDR1 MNHEY and CDR2 SVGEGT. Deletions cut 4 bases from V and 3 bases from J, with 16 bases between. The CDR3 contains 16 residues. CDR3: CASSSSPGTNYNEQFF. CDR3 nucleotides: TGTGCCAGCAGTTCCTCCCCCGGGACAAACTACAATGAGCAGTTCTTC.

Only a few counts were recorded for this clonotype. The V and J genes are TRBV6-5 and TRBJ2-2, with D hard to call. Trimming took 0 bases from V and 2 from J, leaving 4 bases between them. Germline V gives CDR1 MNHEY, CDR2 SVGAGI. The CDR3 totals 14 residues. CDR3 DNA: TGTGCCAGCAGTTACTCGAAAAACACCGGGGAGCTGTTTTTT. Translated: CASSYSKNTGELFF.

The chain combines TRBV7-8 with TRBJ2-7; a possible D gene is TRBD1 (5 bases). The V end was cut by 5 bases, the J end by 3 bases, with 8 bases between. This CDR3 comprises 12 residues. Germline-derived CDR1 and CDR2 are SGHVS and FQNEAQ. The CDR3 DNA reads as TGTGCCAGCAGCGCGACAGTCTACGAGCAGTACGTC. Its translation: CASSATVYEQYV.

This clonotype showed up just a few times. J is TRBJ1-6 and V is TRBV5-1; no clear D gene. CDR1 SGHRS and CDR2 YFSETQ come from the germline V gene. V shed 2 bases and J shed 8 bases, with 5 bases lying between them. The CDR3 has 12 residues. The CDR3 DNA reads as TGCGCCAGCAGCTTTCCGGATTCACCCCTCCACTTT. It codes for CASSFPDSPLHF.

V is TRBV29-1 and J is TRBJ1-1; D remains ambiguous. CDR1 is SQVTM and CDR2 is ANQGSEA in the germline V gene. CDR3 length equals 12 residues. The V and J ends lost 4 bases and 0 bases respectively, with 6 bases between them. The CDR3 nucleotides read TGCAGCGTTGGCAGCCTGAACACTGAAGCTTTCTTT. Encoded protein: CSVGSLNTEAFF.

The V and J genes are TRBV7-6 and TRBJ2-3; tentatively, D is TRBD1 (6 bases). Looked up from germline, CDR1 is SGHVS and CDR2 is FNYEAQ. Trimming took off 1 base at V and 1 base at J, with 9 bases between the two ends. This CDR3 comprises 15 residues. CDR3 sequence reads: CASSLEPGGTDTQYF. DNA of the CDR3: TGTGCCAGCAGCTTAGAGCCAGGGGGCACAGATACGCAGTATTTT. The full variable domain, rest sourced from reference TRBV7-6 and TRBJ2-3, is GAGVSQSPRYKVTKRGQDVALRCDPISGHVSLYWYRQALGQGPEFLTYFNYEAQQDKSGLPNDRFSAERPEGSISTLTIQRTEQRDSAMYRCASSLEPGGTDTQYFGPGTRLTVL.

The gene calls are TRBV9 and TRBJ1-4; D is unresolved. Trimming removed 4 bases at V and 8 bases at J, with 15 bases between. CDR1 SGDLS and CDR2 YYNGEE come from the germline V gene. This CDR3 contains 14 residues. The CDR3 loop is CASSFGRGGEKLFF. CDR3 bases: TGTGCCAGCAGCTTTGGACGGGGTGGAGAAAAACTGTTTTTT.